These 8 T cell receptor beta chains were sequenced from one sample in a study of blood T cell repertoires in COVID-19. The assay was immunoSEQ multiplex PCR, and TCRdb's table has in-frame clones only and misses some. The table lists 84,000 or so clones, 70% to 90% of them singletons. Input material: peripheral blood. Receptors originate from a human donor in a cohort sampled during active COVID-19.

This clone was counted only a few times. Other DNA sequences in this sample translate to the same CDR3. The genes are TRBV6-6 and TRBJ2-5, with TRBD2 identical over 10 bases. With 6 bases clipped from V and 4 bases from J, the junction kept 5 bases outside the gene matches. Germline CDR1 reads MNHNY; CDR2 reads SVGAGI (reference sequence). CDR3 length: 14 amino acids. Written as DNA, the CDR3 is TGTGCCAGCAGCCCCCGGACTAGCGGAGAGACCCAGTACTTC. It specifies CASSPRTSGETQYF.

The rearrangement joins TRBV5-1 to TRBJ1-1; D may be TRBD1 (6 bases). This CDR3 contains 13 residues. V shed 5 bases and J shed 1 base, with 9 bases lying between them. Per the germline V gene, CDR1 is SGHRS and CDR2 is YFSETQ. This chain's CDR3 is CASRIGGNTEAFF. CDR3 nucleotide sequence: TGCGCCAGCAGAATAGGGGGGAACACTGAAGCTTTCTTT.

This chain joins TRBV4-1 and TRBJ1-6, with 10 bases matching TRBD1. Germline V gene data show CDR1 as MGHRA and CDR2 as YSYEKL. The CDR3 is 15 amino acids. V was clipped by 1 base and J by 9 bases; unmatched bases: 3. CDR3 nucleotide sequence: TGCGCCAGCAGCCAAGGGGGACAGGGGACTTCACCCCTCCACTTT. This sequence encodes CASSQGGQGTSPLHF.

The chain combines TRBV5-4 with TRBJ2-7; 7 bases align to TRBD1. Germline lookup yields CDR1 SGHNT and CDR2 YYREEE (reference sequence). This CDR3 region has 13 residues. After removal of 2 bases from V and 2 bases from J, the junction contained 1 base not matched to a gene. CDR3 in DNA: TGTGCCAGCAGCTTCGGACAGGCCTACGAGCAGTACTTC. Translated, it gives CASSFGQAYEQYF.

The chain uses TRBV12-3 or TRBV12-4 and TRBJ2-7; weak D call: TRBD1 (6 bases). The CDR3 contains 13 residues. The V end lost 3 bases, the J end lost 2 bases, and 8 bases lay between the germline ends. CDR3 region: CASSLGATYEQYF. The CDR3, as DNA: TGTGCCAGCAGTTTGGGGGCTACCTACGAGCAGTACTTC.

CDR3 in DNA: TGTGCCTGGAGCGGGGGGCGGGGGCCCCAGTACTTC. Residues: CAWSGGRGPQYF. The chain has TRBV30 and TRBJ2-5; the D gene is possibly TRBD2 (7 bases). Trimming pared 3 bases from V and 9 bases from J, leaving 14 bases between. This CDR3 contains 12 residues. Germline CDR1 is GTSNPN and CDR2 is SVGIG (reference sequence).

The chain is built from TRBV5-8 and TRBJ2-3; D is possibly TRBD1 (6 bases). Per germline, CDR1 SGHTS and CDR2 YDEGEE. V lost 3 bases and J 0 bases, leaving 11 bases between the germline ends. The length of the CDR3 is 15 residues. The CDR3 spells CASSWGTQSTDTQYF. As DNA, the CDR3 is TGTGCCAGCAGCTGGGGGACACAAAGCACAGATACGCAGTATTTT.

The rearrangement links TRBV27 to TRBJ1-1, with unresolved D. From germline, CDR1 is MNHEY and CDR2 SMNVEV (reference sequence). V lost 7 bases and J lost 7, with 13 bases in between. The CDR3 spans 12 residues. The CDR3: CASTHPAGEAFF. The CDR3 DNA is TGTGCCAGCACTCACCCTGCAGGTGAAGCTTTCTTT.